These 7 T cell receptor beta chains were sequenced from one sample in a study of OX40 agonist ivuxolimab in advanced cancers. Method: immunoSEQ multiplex PCR; TCRdb's copy keeps in-frame clones and lacks some. Counted here are more than 45,000 clones, 80% to 90% occurring once; the ten biggest clones make up about 12%. Sample: CD4+ or CD8+ T cells sorted from blood, taken in a trial of the OX40 agonist ivuxolimab. The source is an adult with an advanced solid tumor such as melanoma, head and neck, liver or kidney cancer.

This clone came up once. The gene calls are TRBV18 and TRBJ2-1, with D possibly being TRBD1 (5 bases). The V end lost 2 bases, the J end lost 8 bases, and 19 bases lay between the germline ends. The CDR3 has 16 amino acids. The germline V gene has CDR1 KGHSH and CDR2 LQKENI. CDR3 residues: CASSPLTRALGDEQFF. CDR3 nucleotides: TGTGCCAGCTCACCATTGACCAGGGCCCTAGGCGATGAGCAGTTCTTC.

J is TRBJ2-2 and V is TRBV7-8, with 11 bases fitting TRBD2. Trimming took 3 bases from V and 2 from J; bases not matched to a gene: 5. CDR3 size: 17 residues. Germline-derived CDR1 and CDR2 are SGHVS and FQNEAQ. The CDR3: CASSLTSGMTNTGELFF. The CDR3 bases are TGTGCCAGCAGCTTGACTAGCGGGATGACAAACACCGGGGAGCTGTTTTTT.

The chain carries TRBV6-1 and TRBJ2-7, with D unclear. Looked up from germline, CDR1 is MNHNS and CDR2 is SASEGT. The CDR3 totals 12 residues. Trimming took off 6 bases at V and 0 bases at J, with 6 bases between the two ends. The CDR3 nucleotides read TGTGCCAGCAGCATGCTCTCCTACGAGCAGTACGTC. Translated, it gives CASSMLSYEQYV.

The V gene is TRBV5-5, the J gene TRBJ2-5; D uncertain. V was cut by 1 base and J by 2 bases, with 9 bases left in between. There are 14 residues in the CDR3. Germline V lookup: CDR1 SGHKS, CDR2 YYEKEE (reference sequence). Written as DNA, the CDR3 is TGTGCCAGCAGCTTGAGGATTACACAAGAGACCCAGTACTTC. It encodes CASSLRITQETQYF.

J is TRBJ1-1 and V is TRBV29-1; 12 nucleotides line up with TRBD1. Germline lookup yields CDR1 SQVTM and CDR2 ANQGSEA. The CDR3 has 16 residues. V lost 3 bases, J lost 5 bases, and 10 bases stayed unmatched. The CDR3 DNA sequence: TGCAGCGTTGAGGAGGGACAGGGGGCAGGGGAGACTGAAGCTTTCTTT. Translating gives CSVEEGQGAGETEAFF.

V usage is TRBV4-1 and J usage is TRBJ2-1; 13 positions match TRBD2. From germline, CDR1 is MGHRA and CDR2 YSYEKL. There are 17 residues in the CDR3. The J segment lost 4 bases and the V segment lost 4 bases, leaving 7 bases of the junction unmatched. The CDR3 DNA sequence: TGCGCCAGCAGCCGTAACGGACTAGCGGGAGTTTACAATGAGCAGTTCTTC. This sequence encodes CASSRNGLAGVYNEQFF.

This chain uses TRBV6-5 with TRBJ1-4; D ambiguous. The CDR3 sequence is 15 residues long. From germline, CDR1 is MNHEY and CDR2 SVGAGI. Trimming pared 0 bases from V and 2 bases from J, leaving 7 bases between. The CDR3 reads CASSYSGGTNEKLFF. The CDR3 nucleotides read TGTGCCAGCAGTTACTCGGGAGGGACTAATGAAAAACTGTTTTTT.